A single sample gave rise to the 12 T cell receptor beta chains below, sequenced in a study of cytomegalovirus exposure and HLA in healthy donors (dated by TCRdb to 2016 to 2017). Libraries were made using the immunoSEQ multiplex PCR assay. For the multiplex PCR, a mixture combining 60 forward primers for TCR Vbeta segments and 13 reverse primers for TCR Jbeta segments was used. What TCRdb holds here is the immuneACCESS table cut down to in-frame rearrangements. Part of the clones is not present; checked against another copy, under half of the missing clones reflect an unresolved V gene, and the others are unexplained. The sample includes about 190,000 clones, with roughly 76% observed a single time. Over 2% of the sample is taken by the ten largest. Sequencing was carried out using PBMCs. The receptors shown here come from a woman in her twenties or thirties in good health and CMV-seropositive.

DNA of the CDR3: TGCGCCAGCAGCTCCCCGGAGCTCCTCGGGACAGATACGCAGTATTTT. Amino acid sequence: CASSSPELLGTDTQYF. The V call is TRBV5-1, the J call TRBJ2-3; no clear D gene. V was pared by 3 bases and J by 3 bases, with 17 bases between. Germline V gene sequence: CDR1 SGHRS, CDR2 YFSETQ. There are 16 residues in the CDR3. The whole variable domain, filled in from reference TRBV5-1 and TRBJ2-3, reads KAGVTQTPRYLIKTRGQQVTLSCSPISGHRSVSWYQQTPGQGLQFLFEYFSETQRNKGNFPGRFSGRQFSNSRSEMNVSTLELGDSALYLCASSSPELLGTDTQYFGPGTRLTVL.

The V gene is TRBV7-2, the J gene TRBJ1-3; the D is unclear. Germline CDR1 is SGHTA and CDR2 is FQGNSA. The V end lost 1 base, the J end lost 2 bases, and 6 bases lay between the germline ends. The CDR3 runs to 14 residues. In DNA, the CDR3 is TGTGCCAGCAGCTTAGATCTTCCTGGAAACACCATATATTTT. It encodes CASSLDLPGNTIYF.

This chain connects TRBV4-1 to TRBJ2-1, with D uncertain. CDR3 size: 14 residues. Germline V gene sequence: CDR1 MGHRA, CDR2 YSYEKL. Trimming pared 1 base from V and 6 bases from J, leaving 10 bases between. The CDR3 protein is CASSQVSRRNEQFF. CDR3 nucleotides: TGCGCCAGCAGCCAAGTTAGTCGTCGCAATGAGCAGTTCTTC.

The chain is built from TRBV5-1 and TRBJ2-5, with D perhaps TRBD2 (7 bases). Germline CDR1 is SGHRS and CDR2 is YFSETQ. The CDR3 length is 13 residues. Trimming pared 6 bases from V and 5 bases from J, leaving 14 bases between. This CDR3 is CASTHGGGETQYF. In nucleotides, the CDR3 is TGCGCCAGCACCCACGGCGGGGGCGAGACCCAGTACTTC.

This clone was detected a few times. Written as DNA, the CDR3 is TGTGCCAGCAGTTTAAACGGAGCGGGAGGTCCCTCCTACGAGCAGTACTTC. It is translated as CASSLNGAGGPSYEQYF. This chain joins TRBV27 and TRBJ2-7, with TRBD2 matching over 9 bases. CDR1 and CDR2 from the germline V gene are MNHEY and SMNVEV (reference sequence). The CDR3 has 17 amino acids. V dropped 2 bases and J dropped 0; count of bases not matched to a gene: 8.

The CDR3 bases are TGTGCCAGCAGTTACAGAGCCATGAACACTGAAGCTTTCTTT. Translated, it gives CASSYRAMNTEAFF. The J gene is TRBJ1-1, the V gene TRBV6-5; D not resolved. CDR3 length equals 14 residues. The V end lost 2 bases, the J end lost 0 bases, and 7 bases lay between the germline ends. Looked up from germline, CDR1 is MNHEY and CDR2 is SVGAGI.

The CDR3 DNA reads as TGCGCCAGCAGGCCGACAGGGGACAATCAGCCCCAGCATTTT. Its translation is CASRPTGDNQPQHF. The gene calls are TRBV5-1 and TRBJ1-5, with TRBD1 matching over 8 bases. The CDR3 contains 14 residues. In germline, CDR1 is SGHRS, CDR2 YFSETQ. Unmatched junction bases numbered 4, after V lost 5 bases and J lost 3 bases.

With respect to this clone: In the same sample, other DNA sequences code for this CDR3. The genes are TRBV28 and TRBJ1-1; unclear D gene. Germline V gene data show CDR1 as MDHEN and CDR2 as SYDVKM. The CDR3 covers 14 residues. V was shortened by 2 bases and J by 0 bases, with 7 bases between the two germline ends. CDR3 in amino acids: CASSLEGLNTEAFF. CDR3 bases: TGTGCCAGCAGTTTAGAGGGTCTGAACACTGAAGCTTTCTTT. The entire variable domain, with the rest obtained from reference TRBV28 and TRBJ1-1, is as follows: DVKVTQSSRYLVKRTGEKVFLECVQDMDHENMFWYRQDPGLGLRLIYFSYDVKMKEKGDIPEGYSVSREKKERFSLILESASTNQTSMYLCASSLEGLNTEAFFGQGTRLTVV.

The chain uses TRBV7-2 and TRBJ2-2; no clear D gene. Germline CDR1 and CDR2: SGHTA and FQGNSA. This CDR3 spans 14 amino acids. The V and J ends lost 5 bases and 1 base respectively, with 8 bases between them. CDR3 in DNA: TGTGCCAGCAGCCCCGACTTGAACACCGGGGAGCTGTTTTTT. As protein: CASSPDLNTGELFF. The full variable domain, its missing parts supplied by reference TRBV7-2 and TRBJ2-2, is GAGVSQSPSNKVTEKGKDVELRCDPISGHTALYWYRQSLGQGLEFLIYFQGNSAPDKSGLPSDRFSAERTGGSVSTLTIQRTQQEDSAVYLCASSPDLNTGELFFGEGSRLTVL.

The V and J genes are TRBV7-8 and TRBJ2-5; TRBD2 is a possible D gene (6 bases). This CDR3 has 11 amino acids. The germline V and J ends were trimmed by 4 bases and 11 bases, with 11 bases remaining between them. In germline, CDR1 is SGHVS, CDR2 FQNEAQ. The CDR3 DNA reads TGTGCCAGCAGCTGGGGACTGGGACAGTACTTC. Its protein is CASSWGLGQYF.

V and J are TRBV19 and TRBJ2-2, with 8 bases matching TRBD1. Germline loops: CDR1 LNHDA, CDR2 SQIVND (reference sequence). The CDR3 has 15 residues. The V and J ends lost 5 bases and 7 bases, in that order; junction bases with no gene match: 9. CDR3 bases: TGTGCCAGTAGTCCAGGGGACAGGTCTGACGGGGAGCTGTTTTTT. Translating it yields CASSPGDRSDGELFF.

This chain uses TRBV11-2 with TRBJ2-7, with D perhaps matching TRBD2 (5 bases). Trimming removed 5 bases at V and 5 bases at J, with 13 bases between. Germline V gene data show CDR1 as SGHAT and CDR2 as FQNNGV. The CDR3 loop spans 13 amino acids. The CDR3 coding sequence is TGTGCCAGCAGCGGGAGCGAGGCACACGAGCAGTACTTC. This sequence encodes CASSGSEAHEQYF.